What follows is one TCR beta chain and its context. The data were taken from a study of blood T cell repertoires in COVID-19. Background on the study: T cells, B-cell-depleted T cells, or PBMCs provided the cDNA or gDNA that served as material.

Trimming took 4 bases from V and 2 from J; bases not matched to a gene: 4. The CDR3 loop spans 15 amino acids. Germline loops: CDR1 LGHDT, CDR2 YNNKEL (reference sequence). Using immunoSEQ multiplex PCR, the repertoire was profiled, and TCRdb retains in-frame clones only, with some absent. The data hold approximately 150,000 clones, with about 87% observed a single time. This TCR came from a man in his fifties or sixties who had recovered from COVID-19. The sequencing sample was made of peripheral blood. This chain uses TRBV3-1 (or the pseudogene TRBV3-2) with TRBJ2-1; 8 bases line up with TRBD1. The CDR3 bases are TGTGCCAGCAGCCTGGGACAGGTGACCTACAATGAGCAGTTCTTC. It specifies CASSLGQVTYNEQFF.